Listed below are T cell receptor beta chains from one sample, sequenced in a study of shared clonotypes between healthy human individuals. The data were produced by immunoSEQ multiplex PCR, yet TCRdb's version contains in-frame clones alone and is incomplete. This table has fewer than 3 million clones, around 92% appearing once. The specimen sequenced was naive CD4+ T cells from PBMCs. These TCRs come from a young man in good health. Some clones in this sample may be carry-over from other donors' samples. Each CDR3 is given with its conserved first and last residue. Each record gives: clone size, J gene, V gene, D gene, CDR3 protein, CDR3 DNA. A D gene is named only where the DNA matches it firmly. Clone sizes are given selectively: once, few, many, or a class where the clone is expanded.

once	TRBJ1-3	TRBV14	.	CASSQLRGNTIYF	TGTGCCAGCAGCCAATTAAGAGGAAACACCATATATTTT
.	TRBJ2-7	TRBV5-1	TRBD2	CASSFWGKREAEQYF	TGCGCCAGCAGCTTCTGGGGGAAGCGGGAGGCCGAGCAGTACTTC
.	TRBJ2-2	TRBV9	.	CASSVPRGANTGELFF	TGTGCCAGCAGCGTACCCAGGGGGGCGAACACCGGGGAGCTGTTTTTT
.	TRBJ1-4	TRBV29-1	TRBD1	CSAGQAEKLFF	TGCAGCGCCGGACAGGCCGAAAAACTGTTTTTT
.	TRBJ1-2	TRBV20-1	.	CSARFTAGYTF	TGCAGTGCCCGCTTTACCGCGGGCTACACCTTC
.	TRBJ2-5	TRBV5-6	TRBD2	CASSSPGASGRFGETQYF	TGTGCCAGCAGCTCACCTGGGGCTAGCGGGAGGTTCGGGGAGACCCAGTACTTC
.	TRBJ2-7	TRBV2	.	CASSGAGYEQYF	TGTGCCAGCAGCGGGGCTGGGTACGAGCAGTACTTC
.	TRBJ2-7	TRBV2	TRBD2	CASGTGTSGRISEQYF	TGTGCCAGCGGGACCGGGACTAGCGGGAGGATCAGCGAGCAGTACTTC
few	TRBJ1-2	TRBV25-1	.	CASSDPWGNGYTF	TGTGCCAGCAGTGACCCCTGGGGGAATGGCTACACCTTC
.	TRBJ1-5	TRBV6-6	.	CASSYSSLHIEAQHF	TGTGCCAGCAGTTACTCTTCACTCCACATCGAGGCCCAGCATTTT
few	TRBJ1-2	TRBV5-1	.	CASSPQQAMGYYGYTF	TGCGCCAGCAGCCCCCAGCAGGCTATGGGGTACTATGGCTACACCTTC
.	TRBJ2-2	TRBV5-1	.	CASSLDQLLNTGELFF	TGCGCCAGCAGCTTGGATCAGTTACTTAACACCGGGGAGCTGTTTTTT
once	TRBJ2-3	TRBV28	.	CASYRGTGDTQYF	TGTGCCAGCTATCGAGGGACTGGAGATACGCAGTATTTT
.	TRBJ2-1	TRBV6-5	.	CASSTVPYNEQFF	TGTGCCAGCAGTACGGTACCTTACAATGAGCAGTTCTTC
.	TRBJ2-2	TRBV7-3	TRBD2	CASSLAGVGGELFF	TGTGCCAGCAGCCTAGCGGGAGTGGGCGGGGAGCTGTTTTTT
.	TRBJ2-7	TRBV7-9	.	CASSLGVRAYEQYF	TGTGCCAGCAGCTTAGGTGTCCGGGCCTACGAGCAGTACTTC
.	TRBJ1-5	TRBV6-6	.	CASSYSTLGQPQHF	TGTGCCAGCAGTTACTCTACTTTGGGCCAGCCCCAGCATTTT
.	TRBJ2-2	TRBV16	.	CASSQSLRGSTGELFF	TGTGCCAGCAGCCAATCCCTCCGAGGTAGCACCGGGGAGCTGTTTTTT
.	TRBJ2-2	TRBV7-3	.	CASSLADTNTGELFF	TGTGCCAGCAGCTTGGCAGATACGAACACCGGGGAGCTGTTTTTT
.	TRBJ1-2	TRBV29-1	TRBD1	CSAGDRGWYGYTF	TGCAGCGCCGGGGACAGGGGATGGTATGGCTACACCTTC
.	TRBJ1-4	TRBV4-1	.	CASSQVIRRTNEKLFF	TGCGCCAGCAGCCAAGTAATAAGGAGAACTAATGAAAAACTGTTTTTT
once	TRBJ2-1	TRBV7-8	TRBD2	CASSFFGGRAANEQFF	TGTGCCAGCAGCTTTTTCGGCGGGAGGGCCGCAAATGAGCAGTTCTTC
once	TRBJ2-7	TRBV30	.	CAWRRAYEQYF	TGTGCCTGGAGAAGAGCCTACGAGCAGTACTTC
.	TRBJ2-7	TRBV6-5	TRBD2	CASRTSGSYEQYF	TGTGCCAGCAGAACTAGCGGGAGCTACGAGCAGTACTTC
once	TRBJ2-3	TRBV5-1	TRBD2	CASNQRAGAVDTQYF	TGCGCCAGCAACCAACGGGCGGGAGCAGTAGATACGCAGTATTTT
.	TRBJ2-5	TRBV28	.	CASRPSLGTAQETQYF	TGTGCCAGCAGACCATCCCTCGGGACGGCCCAAGAGACCCAGTACTTC
.	TRBJ2-1	TRBV9	.	CASSVEGRDGLNEQFF	TGTGCCAGCAGCGTAGAGGGCCGGGACGGGTTGAATGAGCAGTTCTTC
.	TRBJ2-7	TRBV6-6	.	CASSPGTPRMERQYF	TGTGCCAGCAGTCCCGGGACGCCCAGAATGGAAAGGCAGTACTTC
.	TRBJ1-2	TRBV19	.	CASSIVGSAGGYTF	TGTGCCAGTAGTATTGTCGGCTCGGCGGGTGGCTACACCTTC
.	TRBJ1-4	TRBV28	.	CASSSGQGRGTNEKLFF	.
.	TRBJ2-7	TRBV7-2	TRBD2	CASSPPSGRYEQYF	TGTGCCAGCAGCCCTCCTAGCGGGAGGTACGAGCAGTACTTC
.	TRBJ1-2	TRBV5-1	.	CASSLVPGPNYGYTF	TGCGCCAGCAGCTTGGTGCCAGGGCCTAACTATGGCTACACCTTC
.	TRBJ2-7	TRBV4-1	.	CASSLEPGSTYEQYF	TGCGCCAGCAGCCTTGAACCAGGGTCAACCTACGAGCAGTACTTC
.	TRBJ1-5	TRBV2	.	CASSDRYSNQPQHF	TGTGCCAGCAGCGACAGGTACAGCAATCAGCCCCAGCATTTT
.	TRBJ1-2	TRBV12-5	TRBD1	CASGLGDGTDGYTF	TGTGCTAGTGGTTTGGGAGACGGGACAGATGGCTACACCTTC
.	TRBJ1-4	TRBV7-2	TRBD1	CASSLVGVQGGGEKLFF	TGTGCCAGCAGCTTAGTAGGGGTTCAGGGGGGTGGTGAAAAACTGTTTTTT
.	TRBJ2-5	TRBV18	TRBD2	CASSPQSGLAGGQETQYF	TGTGCCAGCTCACCCCAGTCGGGACTAGCGGGAGGCCAAGAGACCCAGTACTTC
.	TRBJ1-4	TRBV29-1	.	CSVAGRGNEKLFF	TGCAGCGTTGCCGGCAGGGGTAATGAAAAACTGTTTTTT
.	TRBJ2-2	TRBV5-6	.	CASSLVVTPRTGELFF	TGTGCCAGCAGCTTGGTGGTCACCCCGAGGACCGGGGAGCTGTTTTTT
.	TRBJ2-7	TRBV5-4	TRBD2	CASSPSESGTSSYEQYF	TGTGCCAGCAGCCCTTCAGAATCCGGGACTAGCTCCTACGAGCAGTACTTC
.	TRBJ2-1	TRBV19	.	CATQYSHSQGSNEQFF	TGTGCCACCCAGTATTCCCACTCTCAGGGTAGCAATGAGCAGTTCTTC
.	TRBJ1-4	TRBV13	.	CASSSWGAGDEKLFF	TGTGCCAGCAGCTCCTGGGGGGCGGGGGATGAAAAACTGTTTTTT
.	TRBJ1-4	TRBV28	.	CASSLGGAGLNEKLFF	TGTGCCAGCAGTCTCGGTGGGGCAGGATTAAATGAAAAACTGTTTTTT
.	TRBJ2-4	TRBV7-2	.	CASSLFLPQENIQYF	TGTGCCAGCAGCTTATTCCTCCCCCAGGAAAACATTCAGTACTTC
.	TRBJ2-7	TRBV27	TRBD2	CASSFLAGANYEQYF	TGTGCCAGCAGTTTCCTAGCGGGGGCCAACTACGAGCAGTACTTC
.	TRBJ2-7	TRBV11-1	.	CASAPGTAYEQYF	TGTGCCAGCGCCCCTGGGACGGCCTACGAGCAGTACTTC
.	TRBJ2-5	TRBV18	.	CASSPVGPGETQYF	TGTGCCAGCTCACCGGTCGGGCCAGGAGAGACCCAGTACTTC
.	TRBJ1-1	TRBV2	.	CASSVIAEAFF	TGTGCCAGCAGTGTCATCGCTGAAGCTTTCTTT
.	TRBJ2-7	TRBV5-1	.	CASSRGITTGSYEQYF	TGCGCCAGCAGCCGTGGGATTACGACAGGTTCCTACGAGCAGTACTTC
.	TRBJ2-1	TRBV19	TRBD2	CASSQIGTSGYNEQFF	TGTGCCAGTAGCCAAATCGGGACTAGCGGTTACAATGAGCAGTTCTTC
.	TRBJ2-1	TRBV9	.	CASSVQPSYNEQFF	TGTGCCAGCAGCGTACAACCTTCCTACAATGAGCAGTTCTTC
.	TRBJ2-5	TRBV9	TRBD2	CASSVGAGRRQETQYF	TGTGCCAGCAGCGTAGGAGCGGGAAGACGACAAGAGACCCAGTACTTC
.	TRBJ1-2	TRBV27	.	CASKRTDNSNYGYTF	TGTGCCAGCAAAAGGACAGATAATTCTAACTATGGCTACACCTTC